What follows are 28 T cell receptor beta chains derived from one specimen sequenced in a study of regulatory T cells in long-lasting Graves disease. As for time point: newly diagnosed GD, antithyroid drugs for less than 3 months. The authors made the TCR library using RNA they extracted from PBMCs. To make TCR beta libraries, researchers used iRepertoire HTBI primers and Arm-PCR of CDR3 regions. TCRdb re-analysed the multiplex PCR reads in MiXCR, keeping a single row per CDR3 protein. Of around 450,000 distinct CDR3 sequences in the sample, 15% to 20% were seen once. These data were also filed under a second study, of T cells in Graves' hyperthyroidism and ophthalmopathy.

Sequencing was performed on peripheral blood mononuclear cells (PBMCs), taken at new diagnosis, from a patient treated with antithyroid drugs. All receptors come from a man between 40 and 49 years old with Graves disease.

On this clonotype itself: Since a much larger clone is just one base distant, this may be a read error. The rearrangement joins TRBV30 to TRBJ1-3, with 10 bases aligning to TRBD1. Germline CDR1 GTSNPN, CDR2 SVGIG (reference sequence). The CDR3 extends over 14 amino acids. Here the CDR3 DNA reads TGTGCCTGGAGCTCCGGGACAGGGGAAAACACCGTATATTTT. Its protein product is CAWSSGTGENTVYF.

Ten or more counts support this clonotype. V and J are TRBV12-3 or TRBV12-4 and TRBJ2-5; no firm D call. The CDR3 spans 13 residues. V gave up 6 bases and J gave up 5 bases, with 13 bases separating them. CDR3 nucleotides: TGTGCCAGCAGCCCAATCGTTGCGGAGACCCAGTACTTC. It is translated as CASSPIVAETQYF.

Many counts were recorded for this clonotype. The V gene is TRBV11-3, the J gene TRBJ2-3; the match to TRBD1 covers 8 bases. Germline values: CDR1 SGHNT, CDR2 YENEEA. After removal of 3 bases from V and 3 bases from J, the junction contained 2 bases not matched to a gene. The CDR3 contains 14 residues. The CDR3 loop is CASSFTGGTDTQYF. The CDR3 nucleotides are TGTGCCAGCAGCTTCACAGGGGGTACAGATACGCAGTATTTT.

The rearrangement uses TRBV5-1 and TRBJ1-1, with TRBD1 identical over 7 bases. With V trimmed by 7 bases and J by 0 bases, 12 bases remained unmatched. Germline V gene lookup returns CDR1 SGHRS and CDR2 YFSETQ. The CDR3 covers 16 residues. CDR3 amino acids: CASGGEGANLNTEAFF. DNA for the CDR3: TGCGCCAGCGGGGGGGAGGGGGCGAACCTGAACACTGAAGCTTTCTTT.

The CDR3, as DNA: TGCGCCAGCAGCCCCCGGGACAGCGAGCAGTACTTC. Encoded protein: CASSPRDSEQYF. This chain uses TRBV5-1 with TRBJ2-7; 7 bases align to TRBD1. Germline assignment: CDR1 SGHRS and CDR2 YFSETQ. This CDR3 comprises 12 residues. The V and J ends lost 4 bases and 6 bases, in that order; junction bases with no gene match: 4.

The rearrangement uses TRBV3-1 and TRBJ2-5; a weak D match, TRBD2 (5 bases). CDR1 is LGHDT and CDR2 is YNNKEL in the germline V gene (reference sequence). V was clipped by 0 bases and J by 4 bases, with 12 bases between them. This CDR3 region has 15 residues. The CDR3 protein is CASSQEGLAAETQYF. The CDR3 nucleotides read TGTGCCAGCAGCCAAGAAGGGCTAGCCGCAGAGACCCAGTACTTC.

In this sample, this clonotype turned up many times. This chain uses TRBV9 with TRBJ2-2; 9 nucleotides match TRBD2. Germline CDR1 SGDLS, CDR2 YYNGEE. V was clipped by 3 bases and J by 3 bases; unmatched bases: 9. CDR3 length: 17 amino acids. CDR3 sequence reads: CASSGYSLAGYTGELFF. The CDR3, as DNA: TGTGCCAGCAGCGGTTACAGTCTAGCGGGATACACCGGGGAGCTGTTTTTT. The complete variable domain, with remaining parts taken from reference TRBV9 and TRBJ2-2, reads DSGVTQTPKHLITATGQRVTLRCSPRSGDLSVYWYQQSLDQGLQFLIQYYNGEERAKGNILERFSAQQFPDLHSELNLSSLELGDSALYFCASSGYSLAGYTGELFFGEGSRLTVL.

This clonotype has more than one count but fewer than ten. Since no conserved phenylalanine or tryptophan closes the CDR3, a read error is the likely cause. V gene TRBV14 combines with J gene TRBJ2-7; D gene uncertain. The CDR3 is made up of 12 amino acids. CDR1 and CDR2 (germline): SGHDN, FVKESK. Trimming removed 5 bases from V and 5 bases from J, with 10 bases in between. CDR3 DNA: TGTGCCAGCAGCGCTAACCACCACGAGCAGTACTCC. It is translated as CASSANHHEQYS.

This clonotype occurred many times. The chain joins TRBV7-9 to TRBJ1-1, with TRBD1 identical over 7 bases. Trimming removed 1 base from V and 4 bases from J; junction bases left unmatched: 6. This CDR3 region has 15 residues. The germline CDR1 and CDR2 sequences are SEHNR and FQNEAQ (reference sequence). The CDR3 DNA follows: TGTGCCAGCAGCTTAGTAGGGACAGAGGGCACTGAAGCTTTCTTT. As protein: CASSLVGTEGTEAFF.

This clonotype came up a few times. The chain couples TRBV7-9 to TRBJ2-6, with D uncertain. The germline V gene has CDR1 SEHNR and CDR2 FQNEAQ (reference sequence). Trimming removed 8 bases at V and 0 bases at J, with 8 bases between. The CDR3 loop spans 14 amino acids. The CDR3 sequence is CASQANSGANVLTF. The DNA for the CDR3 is TGTGCCAGCCAGGCAAACTCTGGGGCCAACGTCCTGACTTTC. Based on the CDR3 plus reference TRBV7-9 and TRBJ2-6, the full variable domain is DTGVSQNPRHKITKRGQNVTFRCDPISEHNRLYWYRQTLGQGPEFLTYFQNEAQLEKSRLLSDRFSAERPKGSFSTLEIQRTEQGDSAMYLCASQANSGANVLTFGAGSRLTVL.

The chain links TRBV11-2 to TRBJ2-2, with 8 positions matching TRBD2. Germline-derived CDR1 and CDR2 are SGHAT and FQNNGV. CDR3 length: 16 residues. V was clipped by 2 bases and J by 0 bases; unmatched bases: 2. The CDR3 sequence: CASSLRGLANTGELFF. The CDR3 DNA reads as TGTGCCAGCAGCTTAAGGGGACTAGCGAACACCGGGGAGCTGTTTTTT.

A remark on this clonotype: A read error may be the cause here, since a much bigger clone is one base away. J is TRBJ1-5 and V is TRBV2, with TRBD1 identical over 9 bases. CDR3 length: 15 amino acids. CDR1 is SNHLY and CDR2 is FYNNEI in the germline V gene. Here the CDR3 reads CASSVGTGWVQPRHF. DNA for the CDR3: TGTGCCAGCAGCGTCGGGACAGGGTGGGTACAGCCCCGGCATTTT.

Here the CDR3 DNA reads TGTGCCAGCAGCCCTCGCTCAGGCTGGGCCAACGTCCTGACTTTC. It specifies CASSPRSGWANVLTF. The chain links TRBV3-1 to TRBJ2-6; no clear D. Germline loops: CDR1 LGHDT, CDR2 YNNKEL (reference sequence). CDR3 length: 15 residues. V lost 4 bases and J lost 5, with 12 bases in between.

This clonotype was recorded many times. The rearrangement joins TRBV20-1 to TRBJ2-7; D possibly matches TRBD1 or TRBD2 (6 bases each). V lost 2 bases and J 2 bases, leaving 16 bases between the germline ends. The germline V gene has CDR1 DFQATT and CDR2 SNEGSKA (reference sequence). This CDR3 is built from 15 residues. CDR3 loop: CSARSLQGGAYEQYF. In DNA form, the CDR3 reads TGCAGTGCTAGATCACTACAGGGAGGAGCCTACGAGCAGTACTTC.

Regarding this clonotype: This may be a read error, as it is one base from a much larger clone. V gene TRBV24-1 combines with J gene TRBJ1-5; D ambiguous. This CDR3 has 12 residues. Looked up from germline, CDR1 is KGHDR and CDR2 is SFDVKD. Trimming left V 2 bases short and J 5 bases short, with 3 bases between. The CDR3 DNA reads TGTGCCACCAGTGATTGGTATCAGCCCCAGCATTTT. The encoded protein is CATSDWYQPQHF.

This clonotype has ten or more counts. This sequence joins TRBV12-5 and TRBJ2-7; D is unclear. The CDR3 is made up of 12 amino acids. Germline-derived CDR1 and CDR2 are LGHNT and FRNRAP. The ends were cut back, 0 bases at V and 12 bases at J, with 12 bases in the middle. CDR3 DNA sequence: TGTGCTAGTGGTTTGGTGGCCTCGACTGCGTACTTC. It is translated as CASGLVASTAYF.

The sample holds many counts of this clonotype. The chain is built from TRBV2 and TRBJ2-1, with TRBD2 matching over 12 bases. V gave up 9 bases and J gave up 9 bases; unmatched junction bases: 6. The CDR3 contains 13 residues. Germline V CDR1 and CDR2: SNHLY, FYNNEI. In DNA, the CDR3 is TGTGCCAGTACTAGCGGGAGGCTCACTGAGCAGTTCTTC. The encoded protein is CASTSGRLTEQFF. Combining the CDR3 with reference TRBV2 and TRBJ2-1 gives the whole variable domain EPEVTQTPSHQVTQMGQEVILRCVPISNHLYFYWYRQILGQKVEFLVSFYNNEISEKSEIFDDQFSVERPDGSNFTLKIRSTKLEDSAMYFCASTSGRLTEQFFGPGTRLTVL.

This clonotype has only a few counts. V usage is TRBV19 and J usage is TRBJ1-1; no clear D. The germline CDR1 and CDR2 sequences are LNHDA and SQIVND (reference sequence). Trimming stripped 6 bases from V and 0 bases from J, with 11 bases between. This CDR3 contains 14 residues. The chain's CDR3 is CASSMTELNTEAFF. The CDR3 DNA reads TGTGCCAGTAGCATGACCGAATTGAACACTGAAGCTTTCTTT.

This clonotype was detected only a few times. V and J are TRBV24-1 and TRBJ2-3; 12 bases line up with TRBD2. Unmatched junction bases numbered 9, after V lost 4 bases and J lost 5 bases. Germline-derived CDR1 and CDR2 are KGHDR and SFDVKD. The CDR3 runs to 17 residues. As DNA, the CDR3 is TGTGCCACCAGTGACCCTCGACTAGCGGGAGCAGAAGATACGCAGTATTTT. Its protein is CATSDPRLAGAEDTQYF.

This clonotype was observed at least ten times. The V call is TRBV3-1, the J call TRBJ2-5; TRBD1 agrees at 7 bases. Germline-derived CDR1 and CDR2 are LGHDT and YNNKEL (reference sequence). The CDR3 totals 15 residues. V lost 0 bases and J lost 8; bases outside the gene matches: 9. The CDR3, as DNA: TGTGCCAGCAGCCAAGATCCGACAGGGCCGGCAACCCAGTACTTC. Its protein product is CASSQDPTGPATQYF.

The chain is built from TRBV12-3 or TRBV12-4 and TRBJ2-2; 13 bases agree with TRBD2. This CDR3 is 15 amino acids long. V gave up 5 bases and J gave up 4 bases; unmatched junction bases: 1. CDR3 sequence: CASSGLAGVTGELFF. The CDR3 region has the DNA TGTGCCAGCAGTGGACTAGCGGGAGTCACCGGGGAGCTGTTTTTT.

The DNA for the CDR3 is TGTGCCAGCATTCAGCGGGCGGGACTCACAGATACGCAGTATTTT. It yields the protein CASIQRAGLTDTQYF. This rearrangement joins TRBV12-3 or TRBV12-4 to TRBJ2-3, with D maybe TRBD2 (6 bases). The ends were cut back, 7 bases at V and 2 bases at J, with 16 bases in the middle. The CDR3 has 15 amino acids.

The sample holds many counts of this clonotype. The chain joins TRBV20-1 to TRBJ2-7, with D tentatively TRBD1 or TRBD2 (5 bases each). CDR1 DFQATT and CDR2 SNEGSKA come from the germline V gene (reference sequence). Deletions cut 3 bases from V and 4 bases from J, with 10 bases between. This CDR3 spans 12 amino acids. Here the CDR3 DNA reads TGCAGTGCTAGCTTTGGGGGTTACGAGCAGTACTTC. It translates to CSASFGGYEQYF.

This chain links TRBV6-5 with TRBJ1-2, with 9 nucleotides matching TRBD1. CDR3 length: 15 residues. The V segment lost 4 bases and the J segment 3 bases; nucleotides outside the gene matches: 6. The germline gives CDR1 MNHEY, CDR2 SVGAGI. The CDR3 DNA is TGTGCCAGCAGTTTACGGACAGGGGCGTACTATGGCTACACCTTC. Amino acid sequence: CASSLRTGAYYGYTF.

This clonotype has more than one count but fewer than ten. CDR3 DNA: TGTGCCTGGAGCGTTGTATACGACACTGAAGCTTTCTTT. Protein product: CAWSVVYDTEAFF. The J gene is TRBJ1-1, the V gene TRBV30; D not resolved. V lost 3 bases to trimming and J lost 3 bases, with 11 bases between them. CDR3 size: 13 residues. Germline assignment: CDR1 GTSNPN and CDR2 SVGIG (reference sequence).

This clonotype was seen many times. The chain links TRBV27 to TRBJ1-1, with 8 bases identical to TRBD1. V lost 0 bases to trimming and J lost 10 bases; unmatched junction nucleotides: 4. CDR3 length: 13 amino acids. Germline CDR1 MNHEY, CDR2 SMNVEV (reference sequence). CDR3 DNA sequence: TGTGCCAGCAGTTTATCTACACAGGGGGGAGCTTTCTTT. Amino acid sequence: CASSLSTQGGAFF.

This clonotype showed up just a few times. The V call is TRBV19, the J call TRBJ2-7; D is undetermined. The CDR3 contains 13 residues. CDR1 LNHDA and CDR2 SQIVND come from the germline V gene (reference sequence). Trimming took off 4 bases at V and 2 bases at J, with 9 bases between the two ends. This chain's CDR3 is CASSSVMPYEQYF. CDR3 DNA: TGTGCCAGTAGTAGTGTCATGCCCTACGAGCAGTACTTC.

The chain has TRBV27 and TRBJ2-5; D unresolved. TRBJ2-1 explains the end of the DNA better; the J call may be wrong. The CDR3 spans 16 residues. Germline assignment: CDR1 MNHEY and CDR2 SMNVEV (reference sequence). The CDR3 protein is CASSLLGRSVPNEQFF. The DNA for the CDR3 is TGTGCCAGCAGTTTATTAGGGCGGAGCGTTCCCAATGAGCAGTTCTTC.